This section outlines one T cell receptor (beta chain) sequence together with its context. The sample belongs to a study of blood T cell repertoires in COVID-19. Assay: immunoSEQ multiplex PCR; the TCRdb copy retains only in-frame clones and omits some. The repertoire includes approximately 220,000 clones, about nine tenths of them detected once, and 3.5% to 4.5% sits in the top ten. V lost 5 bases and J 0 bases, leaving 14 bases between the germline ends. The CDR3 totals 16 residues. In germline, CDR1 is KGHSH, CDR2 LQKENI. Those enrolled, adults aged about 18 to 89 years, came from about two dozen US areas. Membership in each cohort depended on participant-reported clinical history.

This TCR came from a woman aged 40 to 50 with acute COVID-19. V gene TRBV18 combines with J gene TRBJ2-1; perhaps TRBD1 as D (6 bases). The sequenced sample was PBMCs or T cells enriched from blood (not recorded which). The DNA for the CDR3 is TGTGCCAGCTCAAGGACAGCTACGAGCTCCTACAATGAGCAGTTCTTC. Its protein is CASSRTATSSYNEQFF.